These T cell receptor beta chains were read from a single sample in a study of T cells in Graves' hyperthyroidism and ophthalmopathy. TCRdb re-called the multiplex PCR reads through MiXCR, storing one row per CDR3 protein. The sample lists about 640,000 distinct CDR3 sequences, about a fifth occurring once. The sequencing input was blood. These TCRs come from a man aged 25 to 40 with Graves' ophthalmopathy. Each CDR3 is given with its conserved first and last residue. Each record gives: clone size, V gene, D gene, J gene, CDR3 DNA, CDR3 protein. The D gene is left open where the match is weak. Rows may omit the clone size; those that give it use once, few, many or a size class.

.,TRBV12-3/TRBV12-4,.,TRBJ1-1,TGTGCCAGCAGTTTGGGCAACTCGAACACTGAAGCTTTCTTT,CASSLGNSNTEAFF
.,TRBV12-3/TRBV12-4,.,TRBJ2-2,TGTGCCAGCAGGGACGGAAACACCGGGGAGCTGTTTTTT,CASRDGNTGELFF
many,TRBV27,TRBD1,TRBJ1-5,TGTGCCAGCGGAAGGACAGGGTCATATCAGCCCCAGCATTTT,CASGRTGSYQPQHF
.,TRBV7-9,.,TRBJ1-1,TGTGCCAGCAGCACCCAAGGGGGGCAGTTTGAAGCTTTCTTT,CASSTQGGQFEAFF
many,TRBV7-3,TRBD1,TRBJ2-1,TGTGCCAGCAGCACGGGACAGGGGGCCCTCAATGAGCAGTTCTTC,CASSTGQGALNEQFF
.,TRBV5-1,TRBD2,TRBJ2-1,TGCGCCAGCAGCCCCTCGACAGGGGAGACTAGCGGGAGCACCCCCTACGAGCAGTTCTTC,CASSPSTGETSGSTPYEQFF
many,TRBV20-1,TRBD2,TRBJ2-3,TGCAGTGCTAGAGATACAGCGGGAGTGGATACGCAGTATTTT,CSARDTAGVDTQYF
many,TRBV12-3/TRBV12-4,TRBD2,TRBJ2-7,TGTGCCAGCACCCCTGGGGCGGGAGGGAGTAGATACGAGCAGTACTTC,CASTPGAGGSRYEQYF
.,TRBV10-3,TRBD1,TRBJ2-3,TGTGCCATCCGGGACAGCAACACAGATACGCGGTATTTT,CAIRDSNTDTRYF
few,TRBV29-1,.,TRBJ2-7,TGCAGCGTTGAGGTGTTTGAGGGGTCCTACGAGCAGTACTTC,CSVEVFEGSYEQYF
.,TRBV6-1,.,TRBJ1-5,TGTGCCAGCAGTCGATCAAGTCGGAGAGGAGCCTATAGCAATCAGCCCCAGCATTTT,CASSRSSRRGAYSNQPQHF
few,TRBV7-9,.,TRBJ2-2,TGTGCCAGCAGCTTAATAAGTGGAAACACCGGGGAGCTGTTTTTT,CASSLISGNTGELFF
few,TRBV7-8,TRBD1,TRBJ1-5,TGTGCCAGCAGCGCCCGGACAGGGGGCTTCTATAGCAATCAGCCCCAGCATTTT,CASSARTGGFYSNQPQHF
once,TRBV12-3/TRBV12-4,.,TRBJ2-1,TGTGCCAGCACCATAGGGACGGGCAATGAGCAGTTCTTC,CASTIGTGNEQFF
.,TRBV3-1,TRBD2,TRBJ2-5,TGTGCCAGCAGCCAAGATGAAGGGCTAGCGGGAGGAGAGACCCAGTACTTC,CASSQDEGLAGGETQYF
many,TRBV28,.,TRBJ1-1,TGTGCCAGCACCCCGGCGGGCCTTACAGAGGGCACTGAAGCTTTCTTT,CASTPAGLTEGTEAFF
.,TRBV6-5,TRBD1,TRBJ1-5,TGTGCCAGCAGTTCGTCTTGGGACAGGGGGGAACAGCCCCAGCATTTT,CASSSSWDRGEQPQHF
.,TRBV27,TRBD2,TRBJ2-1,TGTGCCAGCATCCCCATAGCGGGTAGGAATGAGCAGTTCTTC,CASIPIAGRNEQFF
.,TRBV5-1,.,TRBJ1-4,TGCGCCAGCAGCCTGCTCAGCGGGGCGCGGGTTAATGAAAAACTGTTTTTT,CASSLLSGARVNEKLFF
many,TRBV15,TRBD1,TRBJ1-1,TGTGCCACCAGCAGGGGACAGGGCTTTATGAACACTGAAGCTTTCTTT,CATSRGQGFMNTEAFF
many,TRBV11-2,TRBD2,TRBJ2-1,TGTGCCAGCAGCGGGGGACTAGCGGGGTACAATGAGCAGTTCTTC,CASSGGLAGYNEQFF
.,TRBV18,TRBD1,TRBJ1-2,TGTGCCAGCTCTCGCTTGGACAGGGCCTACACCTTC,CASSRLDRAYTF
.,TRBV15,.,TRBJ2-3,TGTGCCACCAGCAGAGGCGGCGGGAGCACAGATACGCAGTATTTT,CATSRGGGSTDTQYF
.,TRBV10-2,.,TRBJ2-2,TGCGCCAGCAGCCCCCTAGGCCCGTGGGTCACCGGGGAGCTGTTTTTT,CASSPLGPWVTGELFF
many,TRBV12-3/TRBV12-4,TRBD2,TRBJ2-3,TGTGCCAGCAGTGCCCGCACTAGCGGGAGGGCAGATACGCAGTATTTT,CASSARTSGRADTQYF